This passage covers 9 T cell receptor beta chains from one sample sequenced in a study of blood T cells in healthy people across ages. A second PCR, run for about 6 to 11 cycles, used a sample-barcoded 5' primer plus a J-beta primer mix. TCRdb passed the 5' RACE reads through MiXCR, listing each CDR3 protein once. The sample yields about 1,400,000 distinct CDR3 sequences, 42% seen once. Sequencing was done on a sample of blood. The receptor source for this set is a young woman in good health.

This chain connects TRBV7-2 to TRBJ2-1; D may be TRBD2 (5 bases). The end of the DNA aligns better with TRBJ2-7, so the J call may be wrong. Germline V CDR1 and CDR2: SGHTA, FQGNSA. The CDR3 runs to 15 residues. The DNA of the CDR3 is TGTGCCAGCAGCTTAGCGGTAGGCGGGTACAATGAGCAGTACTTC. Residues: CASSLAVGGYNEQYF.

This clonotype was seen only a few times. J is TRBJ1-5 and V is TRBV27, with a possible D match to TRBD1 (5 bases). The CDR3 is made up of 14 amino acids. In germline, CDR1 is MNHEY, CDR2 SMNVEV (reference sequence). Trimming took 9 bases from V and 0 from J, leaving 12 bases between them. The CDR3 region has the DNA TGTGCCAGTCGGAGGGACTATAGCAATCAGCCCCAGCATTTT. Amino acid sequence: CASRRDYSNQPQHF.

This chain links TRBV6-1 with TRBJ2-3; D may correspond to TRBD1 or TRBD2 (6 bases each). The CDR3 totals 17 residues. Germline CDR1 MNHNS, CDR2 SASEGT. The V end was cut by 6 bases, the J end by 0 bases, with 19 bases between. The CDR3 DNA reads TGTGCCAGCAGCCTTTTTCCCGGGGGCGTGAGCACAGATACGCAGTATTTT. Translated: CASSLFPGGVSTDTQYF.

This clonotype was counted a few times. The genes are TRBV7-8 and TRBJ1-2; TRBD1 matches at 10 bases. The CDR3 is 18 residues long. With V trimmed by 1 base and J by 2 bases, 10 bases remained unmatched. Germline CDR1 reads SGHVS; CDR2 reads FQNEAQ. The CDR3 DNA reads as TGTGCCAGCAGCTTAGTCCCCGGGGACAGGGGTGGGAACTATGGCTACACCTTC. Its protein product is CASSLVPGDRGGNYGYTF.

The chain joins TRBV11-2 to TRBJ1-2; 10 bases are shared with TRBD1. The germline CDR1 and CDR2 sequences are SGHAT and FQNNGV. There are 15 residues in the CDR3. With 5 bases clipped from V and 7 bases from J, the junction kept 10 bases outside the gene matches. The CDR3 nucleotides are TGTGCCAGCAGCCCCCGACAGGGGGCATTGGGTGGCTACACCTTC. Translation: CASSPRQGALGGYTF.

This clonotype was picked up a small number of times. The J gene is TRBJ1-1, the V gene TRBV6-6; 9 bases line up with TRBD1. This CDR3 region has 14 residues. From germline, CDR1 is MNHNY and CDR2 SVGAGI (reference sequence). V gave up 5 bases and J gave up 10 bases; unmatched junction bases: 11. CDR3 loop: CASSPGQGKGTAFF. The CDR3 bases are TGTGCCAGCAGTCCCGGACAGGGGAAGGGAACAGCTTTCTTT.

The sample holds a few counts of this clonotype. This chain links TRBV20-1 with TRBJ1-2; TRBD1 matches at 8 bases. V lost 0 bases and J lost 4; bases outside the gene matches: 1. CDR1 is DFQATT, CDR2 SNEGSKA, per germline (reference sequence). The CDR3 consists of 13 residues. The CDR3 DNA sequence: TGCAGTGCTAGAGAGGACAGGGCCTATGGCTACACCTTC. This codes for CSAREDRAYGYTF.

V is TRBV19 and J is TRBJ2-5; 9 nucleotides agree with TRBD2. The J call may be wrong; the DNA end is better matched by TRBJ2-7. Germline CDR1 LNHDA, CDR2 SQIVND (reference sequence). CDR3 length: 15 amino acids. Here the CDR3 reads CASSISGSSGYEQYF. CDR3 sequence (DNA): TGTGCCAGTAGCATTAGCGGGAGTTCCGGGTACGAGCAGTACTTC.

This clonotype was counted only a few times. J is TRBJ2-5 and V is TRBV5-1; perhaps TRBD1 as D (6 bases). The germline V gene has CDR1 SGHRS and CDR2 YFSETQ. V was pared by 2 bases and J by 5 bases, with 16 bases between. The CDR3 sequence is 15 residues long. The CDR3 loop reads CASSFTTGFGETQYF. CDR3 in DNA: TGCGCCAGCAGCTTTACTACAGGGTTTGGGGAGACCCAGTACTTC.